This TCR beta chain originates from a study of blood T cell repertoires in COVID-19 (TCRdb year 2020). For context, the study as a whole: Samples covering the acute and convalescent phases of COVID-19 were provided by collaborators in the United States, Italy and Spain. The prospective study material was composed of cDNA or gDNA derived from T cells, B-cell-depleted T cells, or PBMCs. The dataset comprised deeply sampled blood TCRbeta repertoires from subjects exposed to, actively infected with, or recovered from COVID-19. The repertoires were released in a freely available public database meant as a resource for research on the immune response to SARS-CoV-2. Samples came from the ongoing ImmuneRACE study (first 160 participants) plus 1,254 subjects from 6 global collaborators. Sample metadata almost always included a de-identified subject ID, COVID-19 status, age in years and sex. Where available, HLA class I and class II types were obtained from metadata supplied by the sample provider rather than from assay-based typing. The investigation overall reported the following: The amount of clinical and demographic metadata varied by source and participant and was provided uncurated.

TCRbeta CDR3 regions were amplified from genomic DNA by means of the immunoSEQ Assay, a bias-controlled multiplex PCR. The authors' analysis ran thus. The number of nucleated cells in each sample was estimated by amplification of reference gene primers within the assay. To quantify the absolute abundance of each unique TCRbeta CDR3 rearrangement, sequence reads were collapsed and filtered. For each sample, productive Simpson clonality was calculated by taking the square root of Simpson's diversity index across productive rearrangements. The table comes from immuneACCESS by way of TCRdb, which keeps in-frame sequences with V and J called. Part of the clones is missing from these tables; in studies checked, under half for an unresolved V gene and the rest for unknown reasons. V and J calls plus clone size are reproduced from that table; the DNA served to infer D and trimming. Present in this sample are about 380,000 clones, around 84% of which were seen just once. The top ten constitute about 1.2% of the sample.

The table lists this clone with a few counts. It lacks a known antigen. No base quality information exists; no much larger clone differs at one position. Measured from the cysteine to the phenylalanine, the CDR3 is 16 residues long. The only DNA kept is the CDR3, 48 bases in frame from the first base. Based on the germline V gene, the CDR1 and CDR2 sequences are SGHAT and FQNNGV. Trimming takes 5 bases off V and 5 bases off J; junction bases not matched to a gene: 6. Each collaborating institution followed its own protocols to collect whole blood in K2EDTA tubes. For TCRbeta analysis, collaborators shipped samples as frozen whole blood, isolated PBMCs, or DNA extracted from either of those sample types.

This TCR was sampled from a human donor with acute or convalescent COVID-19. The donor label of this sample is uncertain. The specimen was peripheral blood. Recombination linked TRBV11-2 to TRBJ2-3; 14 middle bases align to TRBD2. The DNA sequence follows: TGTGCCAGCAGCCTAGGGGGGACTAGCGGGAGAGATACGCAGTATTTT. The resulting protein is CASSLGGTSGRDTQYF.